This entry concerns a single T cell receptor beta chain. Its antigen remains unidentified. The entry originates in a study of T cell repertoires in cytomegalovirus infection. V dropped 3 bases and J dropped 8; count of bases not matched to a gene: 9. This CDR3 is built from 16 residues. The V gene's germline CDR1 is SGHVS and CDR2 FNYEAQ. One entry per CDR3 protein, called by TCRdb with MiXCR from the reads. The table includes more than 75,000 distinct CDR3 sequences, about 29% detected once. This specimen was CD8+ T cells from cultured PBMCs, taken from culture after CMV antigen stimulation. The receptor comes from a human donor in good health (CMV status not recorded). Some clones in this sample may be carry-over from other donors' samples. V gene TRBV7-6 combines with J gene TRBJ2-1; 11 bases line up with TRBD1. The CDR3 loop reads CASSFHRDRGGDEQFF. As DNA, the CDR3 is TGTGCCAGCAGCTTTCACCGGGACAGGGGGGGAGATGAGCAGTTCTTC.